A selection of T cell receptor beta chains follows, all from one sample in a study of CD8 T cells in ankylosing spondylitis. MiXCR, applied by TCRdb to the 5' RACE reads, yields one record per CDR3 protein. The data hold about 240,000 distinct CDR3 sequences, with 8.6% observed a single time. Sequences were obtained from blood, either unsorted or a sorted T cell fraction (not recorded which). The receptors stem from a male donor with ankylosing spondylitis or in good health (not recorded which). The CDR3 runs from the conserved cysteine through the conserved F or W.

v_gene	j_gene	CDR3aa
TRBV29-1	TRBJ2-5	CSVTRETQYF
TRBV9	TRBJ1-6	CASSAQGESPLHF
TRBV20-1	TRBJ2-1	CSARTSSKVHEQFF
TRBV12-3/TRBV12-4	TRBJ1-1	CASSREPRGATEAFF
TRBV30	TRBJ1-5	CAWSSTGRSNQPQHF
TRBV7-8	TRBJ1-6	CASSLAISITGGWKGSPLHF
TRBV20-1	TRBJ1-2	CSARDIRGGGYTF
TRBV19	TRBJ2-7	CASSTGGGYEQYF
TRBV5-1	TRBJ1-1	CASRGGVGNTEAFF
TRBV12-3/TRBV12-4	TRBJ1-2	CASSSTGTWGWGSPTNYGYTF
TRBV4-3	TRBJ2-3	CASSQERLAGPGDTQYF
TRBV5-1	TRBJ2-1	CASSLSGIYNEQFF
TRBV15	TRBJ1-1	CATSRDAWGPENTEAFF
TRBV6-2/TRBV6-3	TRBJ2-1	CASSYSGASEFF
TRBV5-1	TRBJ1-2	CASSLGTGGDGYTF
TRBV5-6	TRBJ2-5	CASSFRKTQYF
TRBV7-2	TRBJ1-5	CASSWGQGGNQPQHF
TRBV19	TRBJ2-7	CASSSTGNYEQYF
TRBV2	TRBJ1-3	CASSEAGGPGNTIYF
TRBV2	TRBJ1-2	CASSDRQGANYGYTF
TRBV5-4	TRBJ2-7	CASKASGSDEQYF
TRBV12-3/TRBV12-4	TRBJ2-7	CASSPRGGRNYEQYF